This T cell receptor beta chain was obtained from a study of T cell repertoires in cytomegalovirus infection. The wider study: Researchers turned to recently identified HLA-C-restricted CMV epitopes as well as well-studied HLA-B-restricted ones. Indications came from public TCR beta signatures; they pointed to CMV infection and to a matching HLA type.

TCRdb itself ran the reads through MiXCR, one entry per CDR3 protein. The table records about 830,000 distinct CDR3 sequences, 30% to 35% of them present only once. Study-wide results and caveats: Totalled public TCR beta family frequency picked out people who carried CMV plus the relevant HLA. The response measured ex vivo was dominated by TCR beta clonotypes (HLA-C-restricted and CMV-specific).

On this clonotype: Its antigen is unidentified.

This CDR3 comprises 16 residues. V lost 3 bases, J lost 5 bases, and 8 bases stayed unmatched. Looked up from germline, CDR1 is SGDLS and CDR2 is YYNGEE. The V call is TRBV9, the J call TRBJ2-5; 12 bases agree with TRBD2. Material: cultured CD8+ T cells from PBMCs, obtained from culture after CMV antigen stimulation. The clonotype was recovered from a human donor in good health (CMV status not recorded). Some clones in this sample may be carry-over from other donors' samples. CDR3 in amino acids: CASSDPSGGAWETQYF. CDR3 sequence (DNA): TGTGCCAGCAGCGACCCTAGCGGGGGGGCCTGGGAGACCCAGTACTTC. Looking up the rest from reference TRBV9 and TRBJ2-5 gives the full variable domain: DSGVTQTPKHLITATGQRVTLRCSPRSGDLSVYWYQQSLDQGLQFLIQYYNGEERAKGNILERFSAQQFPDLHSELNLSSLELGDSALYFCASSDPSGGAWETQYFGPGTRLLVL.